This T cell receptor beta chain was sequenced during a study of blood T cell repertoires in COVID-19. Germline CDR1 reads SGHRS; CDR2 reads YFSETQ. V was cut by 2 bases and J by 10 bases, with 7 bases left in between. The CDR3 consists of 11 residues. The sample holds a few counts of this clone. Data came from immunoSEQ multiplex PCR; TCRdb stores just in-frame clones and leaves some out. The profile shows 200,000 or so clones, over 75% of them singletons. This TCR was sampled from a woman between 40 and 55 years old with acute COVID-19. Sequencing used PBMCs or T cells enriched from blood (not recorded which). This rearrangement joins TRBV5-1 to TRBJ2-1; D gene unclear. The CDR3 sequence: CASSFRREQFF. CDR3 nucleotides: TGCGCCAGCAGCTTTAGGCGGGAGCAGTTCTTC.